By share of the sample, the clone carrying this T cell receptor (beta chain) is medium-sized. What it binds is not known. This specimen comes from a study of naive and memory T cell subsets. Treatment specified: skin biopsy from PPD injection site in Mantoux-positive individual. A UMI-containing oligonucleotide was joined by 3' ligation to the TCR cDNA template. Study conclusions and caveats: Both skin biopsy types reportedly yielded TCRs, tuberculin sites far more. Potentially, T cell activation and differentiation skew this RNA-based measurement.

Amplification of ligated cDNA took four PCR rounds with SP2 and nested alpha and beta constant primers. TCRdb re-called the UMI-ligation and nested PCR reads through MiXCR, storing one row per CDR3 protein. The table records fewer than 35,000 distinct CDR3 sequences, less than 8.5% of them present only once. The receptor was isolated from an adult in good health. The source was skin, collected from a tuberculin skin test site.

In DNA form, the CDR3 reads TGTGCCAGCAGTTTGGGGCTTGATACGCAGTATTTT. It yields the protein CASSLGLDTQYF. The V gene is TRBV6-6, the J gene TRBJ2-3; tentatively, D is TRBD1 (5 bases). This CDR3 comprises 12 residues. The ends were cut back, 4 bases at V and 6 bases at J, with 8 bases in the middle. The germline gives CDR1 MNHNY, CDR2 SVGAGI (reference sequence).